These 9 T cell receptor beta chains originate from one sample sequenced in a study of radiation and T cells in renal cell carcinoma. Data came from immunoSEQ multiplex PCR; TCRdb stores just in-frame clones and leaves some out. Of 95,000 to 150,000 clones in the sample, approximately 80% were seen once. Regarding time point: baseline pretreatment blood. The treatment is: 15 Gy SBRT to primary tumor, nephrectomy 4 weeks later. Here the sequenced sample was blood, taken from a patient whose treatment included radiotherapy and nephrectomy. These receptors were obtained from a woman in her sixties or seventies with renal cell carcinoma.

The J gene is TRBJ1-1, the V gene TRBV19; D not resolved. The germline V gene encodes CDR1 LNHDA and CDR2 SQIVND (reference sequence). This CDR3 is 12 amino acids long. The V gene lost 5 bases and the J gene lost 6 bases, with 10 bases spanning the gap. CDR3 in amino acids: CASSSGSAEAFF. The CDR3 nucleotides are TGTGCCAGTAGTTCTGGTTCTGCTGAAGCTTTCTTT.

V and J are TRBV5-6 and TRBJ2-5; maybe TRBD2 (6 bases). The J call may be in error: the DNA end matches TRBJ2-7 better. The CDR3 is 16 amino acids. Germline CDR1 and CDR2: SGHDT and YYEEEE. As DNA, the CDR3 is TGTGCCAGCAGCTTGGAGGAGGCTAGCGTGCACTACGAGCAGTACTTC. Its translation: CASSLEEASVHYEQYF.

The rearrangement joins TRBV11-2 to TRBJ1-1; D gene ambiguous. V was trimmed by 10 bases and J by 1 base, leaving 7 bases between them. The CDR3 loop spans 11 amino acids. Germline V gene sequence: CDR1 SGHAT, CDR2 FQNNGV. The CDR3 loop is CATNSNTEAFF. The CDR3 region has the DNA TGTGCCACTAACTCGAACACTGAAGCTTTCTTT.

The chain carries TRBV2 and TRBJ2-7; D may match TRBD1 or TRBD2 (5 bases each). CDR3 length: 15 residues. Trimming took off 1 base at V and 0 bases at J, with 10 bases between the two ends. Looked up from germline, CDR1 is SNHLY and CDR2 is FYNNEI. CDR3 protein: CASSEGWGSSYEQYF. The CDR3 coding sequence is TGTGCCAGCAGTGAAGGGTGGGGGAGCTCCTACGAGCAGTACTTC.

This chain uses TRBV19 with TRBJ2-7, with 11 bases fitting TRBD2. The ends lost 1 base at V and 3 bases at J; junction bases unmatched: 2. The CDR3 runs 15 residues. CDR1 and CDR2 (germline): LNHDA, SQIVND (reference sequence). CDR3 region: CASSIATSGSYEQYF. In DNA, the CDR3 is TGTGCCAGTAGTATAGCAACTAGCGGGAGCTACGAGCAGTACTTC.

The V gene is TRBV5-1, the J gene TRBJ1-2; maybe TRBD1 (5 bases). Trimming took off 5 bases at V and 0 bases at J, with 8 bases between the two ends. This CDR3 region has 13 residues. From germline, CDR1 is SGHRS and CDR2 YFSETQ. CDR3 loop: CASRGAANYGYTF. DNA for the CDR3: TGCGCCAGCAGAGGGGCGGCTAACTATGGCTACACCTTC.

The CDR3 region has the DNA TGTGCCAGCAGCCTGGGGGGGTCCCAATCACCCCTCCACTTT. It encodes CASSLGGSQSPLHF. The chain has TRBV7-2 and TRBJ1-6; D might be TRBD1 (5 bases). Deletions cut 5 bases from V and 10 bases from J, with 15 bases between. The CDR3 extends over 14 amino acids. Germline CDR1 SGHTA, CDR2 FQGNSA.

This clone has just one count. The V gene is TRBV21-1, the J gene TRBJ2-1. TRBV21-1 is a known pseudogene. The CDR3 runs 17 residues. CDR3 amino acids: CASSKRHPRKTHNEQFF. As DNA, the CDR3 is TGTGCCAGCAGCAAACGACACCCCCGGAAGACTCACAATGAGCAGTTCTTC.

This chain joins TRBV11-3 and TRBJ2-2; 8 bases match TRBD1. J was trimmed by 4 bases and V by 4 bases; bases with no gene match: 11. Per germline, CDR1 SGHNT and CDR2 YENEEA. This CDR3 has 17 residues. CDR3 loop: CASSSGGQVGVTGELFF. The DNA of the CDR3 is TGTGCCAGCAGCTCAGGGGGACAGGTGGGAGTCACCGGGGAGCTGTTTTTT. The full variable domain, rest sourced from reference TRBV11-3 and TRBJ2-2, is EAGVVQSPRYKIIEKKQPVAFWCNPISGHNTLYWYLQNLGQGPELLIRYENEEAVDDSQLPKDRFSAERLKGVDSTLKIQPAELGDSAVYLCASSSGGQVGVTGELFFGEGSRLTVL.